A single T cell receptor beta chain is shown here with its context. Its antigen is not identified. The table came from immunoSEQ multiplex PCR; TCRdb's copy has only in-frame clones and leaves some out. Found here are roughly 24,000 clones, approximately 70% of them singletons; the top ten hold more than 8.5%. The sample is drawn from a study of vaccination effects on CD4 cells after COVID-19. Study-level background: The median interval between the second dose and post-vaccine sampling was 72 days.

Sequencing in the ViraFEST assay came after antigen-specific CD4+ T cells had been expanded with viral peptide pools, which were used to stimulate PBMC. The culture ran for 10 to 11 days, and then CD4+ T cells were isolated. Participants each got two BNT162b2 or mRNA-1273 vaccine doses. Each culture well received some 2.2 million PBMC. These cells were then cultured in IMDM with roughly 9.8 IU/ml IL-2 and 9 to 10 ug/ml peptides. Days 3 and 7 were when half the medium was replaced with IL-2 medium. Trimming removed 7 bases from V and 0 bases from J, with 13 bases in between. This CDR3 has 15 amino acids. CDR1 is SGHNT and CDR2 is YYREEE in the germline V gene (reference sequence).

This chain joins TRBV5-4 and TRBJ2-2; the D call may be TRBD1 or TRBD2 (5 bases each). The clonotype originates from a human donor who received a COVID-19 vaccine. Specimen: CD4+ T cells from PBMCs cultured with HCoV-NL63 spike peptides, collected after COVID-19 vaccination. The CDR3 reads CASRRGGTNTGELFF. The CDR3 DNA follows: TGTGCCAGCCGCCGGGGCGGTACGAACACCGGGGAGCTGTTTTTT.